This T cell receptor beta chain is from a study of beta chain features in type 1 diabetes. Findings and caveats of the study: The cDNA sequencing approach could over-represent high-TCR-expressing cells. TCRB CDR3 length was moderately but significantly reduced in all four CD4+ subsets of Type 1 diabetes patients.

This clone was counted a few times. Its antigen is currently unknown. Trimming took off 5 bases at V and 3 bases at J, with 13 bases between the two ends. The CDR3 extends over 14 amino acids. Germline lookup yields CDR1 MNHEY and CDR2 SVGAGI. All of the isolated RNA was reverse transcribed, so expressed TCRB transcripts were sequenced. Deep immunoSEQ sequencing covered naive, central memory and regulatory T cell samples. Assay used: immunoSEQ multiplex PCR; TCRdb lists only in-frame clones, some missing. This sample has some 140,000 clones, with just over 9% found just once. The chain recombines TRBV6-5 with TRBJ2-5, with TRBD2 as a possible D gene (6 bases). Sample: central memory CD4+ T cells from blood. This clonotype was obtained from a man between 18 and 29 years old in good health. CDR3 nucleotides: TGTGCCAGCAGTCCGCAGGGAGGTGAAGAGACCCAGTACTTC. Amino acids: CASSPQGGEETQYF.